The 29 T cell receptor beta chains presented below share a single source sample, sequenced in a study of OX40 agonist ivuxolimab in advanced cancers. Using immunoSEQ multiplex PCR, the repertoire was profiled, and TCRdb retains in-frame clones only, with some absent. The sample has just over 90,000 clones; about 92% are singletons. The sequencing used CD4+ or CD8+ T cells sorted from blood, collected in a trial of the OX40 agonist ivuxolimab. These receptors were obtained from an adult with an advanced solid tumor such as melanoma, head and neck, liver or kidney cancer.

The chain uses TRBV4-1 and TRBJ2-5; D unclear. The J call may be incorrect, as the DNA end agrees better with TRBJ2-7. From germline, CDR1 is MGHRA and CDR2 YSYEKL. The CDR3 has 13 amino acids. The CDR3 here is CASSQDGGIEQYF. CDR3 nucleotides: TGCGCCAGCAGCCAAGACGGTGGGATCGAGCAGTACTTC.

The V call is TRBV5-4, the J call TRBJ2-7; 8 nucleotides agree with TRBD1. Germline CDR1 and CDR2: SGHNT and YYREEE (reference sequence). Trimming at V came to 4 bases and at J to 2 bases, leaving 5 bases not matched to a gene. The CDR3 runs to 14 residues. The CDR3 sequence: CASSPGTGTYEQYF. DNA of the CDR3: TGTGCCAGCAGCCCCGGGACAGGTACCTACGAGCAGTACTTC.

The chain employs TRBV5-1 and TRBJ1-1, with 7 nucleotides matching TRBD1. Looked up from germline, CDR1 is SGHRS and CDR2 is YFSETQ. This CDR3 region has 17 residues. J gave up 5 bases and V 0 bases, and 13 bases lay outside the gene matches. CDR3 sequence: CASSLETPGQLFTEAFF. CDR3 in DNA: TGCGCCAGCAGCTTGGAAACCCCGGGACAGTTGTTTACTGAAGCTTTCTTT.

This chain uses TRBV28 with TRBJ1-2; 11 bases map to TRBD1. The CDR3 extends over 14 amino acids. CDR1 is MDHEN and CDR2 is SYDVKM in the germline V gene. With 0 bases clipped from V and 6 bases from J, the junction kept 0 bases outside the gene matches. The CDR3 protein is CASSLWDRGHGYTF. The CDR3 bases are TGTGCCAGCAGTTTATGGGACAGGGGGCATGGCTACACCTTC.

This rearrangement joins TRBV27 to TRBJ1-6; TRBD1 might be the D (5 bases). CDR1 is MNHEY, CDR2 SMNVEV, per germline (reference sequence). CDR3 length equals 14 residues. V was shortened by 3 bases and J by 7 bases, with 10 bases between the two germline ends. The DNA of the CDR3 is TGTGCCAGCAGTTTTCGGGGGGGGAATTCACCCCTCCACTTT. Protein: CASSFRGGNSPLHF.

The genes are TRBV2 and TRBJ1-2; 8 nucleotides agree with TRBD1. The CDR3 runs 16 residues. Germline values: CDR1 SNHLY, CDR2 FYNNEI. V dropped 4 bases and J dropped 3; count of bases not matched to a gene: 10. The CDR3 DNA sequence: TGTGCCAGCAGTGGAGGACAGGGCGGATTTTACTATGGCTACACCTTC. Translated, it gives CASSGGQGGFYYGYTF.

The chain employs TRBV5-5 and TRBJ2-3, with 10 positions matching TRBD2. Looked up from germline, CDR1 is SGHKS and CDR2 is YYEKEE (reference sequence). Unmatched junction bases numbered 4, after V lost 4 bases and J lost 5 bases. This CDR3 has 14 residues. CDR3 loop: CASSPEREGDTQYF. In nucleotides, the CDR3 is TGTGCCAGCAGCCCCGAGCGGGAGGGAGATACGCAGTATTTT.

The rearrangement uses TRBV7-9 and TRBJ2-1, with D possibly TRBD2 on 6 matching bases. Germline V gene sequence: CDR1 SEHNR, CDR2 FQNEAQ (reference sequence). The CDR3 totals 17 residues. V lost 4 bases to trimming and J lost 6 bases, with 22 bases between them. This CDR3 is CASSSPLAGGQGNEQFF. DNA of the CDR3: TGTGCCAGCAGCTCCCCTTTAGCCGGAGGGCAAGGCAATGAGCAGTTCTTC.

The CDR3 sequence is CASTTLGGSNEKLFF. The CDR3 DNA is TGTGCCAGCACTACGCTCGGGGGATCTAATGAAAAACTGTTTTTT. The rearrangement joins TRBV27 to TRBJ1-4; perhaps TRBD1 as D (5 bases). CDR1 is MNHEY and CDR2 is SMNVEV in the germline V gene (reference sequence). CDR3 length: 15 amino acids. V lost 7 bases to trimming and J lost 3 bases, with 15 bases between them.

CDR3 DNA: TGTGCCAGCAGTTTACCCAACAGGGTTTTTCAGCCCCAGCATTTT. It yields the protein CASSLPNRVFQPQHF. The chain combines TRBV27 with TRBJ1-5, with D maybe TRBD1 (6 bases). Trimming stripped 2 bases from V and 6 bases from J, with 14 bases between. This CDR3 is built from 15 residues. Germline loops: CDR1 MNHEY, CDR2 SMNVEV (reference sequence).

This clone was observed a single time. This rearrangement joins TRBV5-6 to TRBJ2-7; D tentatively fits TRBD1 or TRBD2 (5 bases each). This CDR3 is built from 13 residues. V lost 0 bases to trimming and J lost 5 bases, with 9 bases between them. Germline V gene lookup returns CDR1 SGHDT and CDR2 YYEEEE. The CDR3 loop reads CASSLGGANEQYF. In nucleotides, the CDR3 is TGTGCCAGCAGCTTGGGAGGGGCCAACGAGCAGTACTTC.

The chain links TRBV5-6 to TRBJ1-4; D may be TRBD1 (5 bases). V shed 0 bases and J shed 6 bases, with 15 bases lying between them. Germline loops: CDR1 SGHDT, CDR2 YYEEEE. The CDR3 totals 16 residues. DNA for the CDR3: TGTGCCAGCAGCTTGGGGATAGACGGGGCTTATGAAAAACTGTTTTTT. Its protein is CASSLGIDGAYEKLFF.

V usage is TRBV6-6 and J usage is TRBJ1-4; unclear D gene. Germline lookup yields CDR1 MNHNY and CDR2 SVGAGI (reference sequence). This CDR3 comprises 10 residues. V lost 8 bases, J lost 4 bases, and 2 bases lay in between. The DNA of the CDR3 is TGTGCCAGCTATAATGAAAAACTGTTTTTT. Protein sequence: CASYNEKLFF.

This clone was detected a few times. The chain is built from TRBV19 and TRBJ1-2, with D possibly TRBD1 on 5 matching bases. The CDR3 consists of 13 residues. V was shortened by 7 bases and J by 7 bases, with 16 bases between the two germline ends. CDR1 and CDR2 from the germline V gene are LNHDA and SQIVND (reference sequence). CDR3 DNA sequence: TGTGCCAGTACTCACAGGAGCTATCCTGGCTACACCTTC. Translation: CASTHRSYPGYTF. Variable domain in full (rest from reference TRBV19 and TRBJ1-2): DGGITQSPKYLFRKEGQNVTLSCEQNLNHDAMYWYRQDPGQGLRLIYYSQIVNDFQKGDIAEGYSVSREKKESFPLTVTSAQKNPTAFYLCASTHRSYPGYTFGSGTRLTVV.

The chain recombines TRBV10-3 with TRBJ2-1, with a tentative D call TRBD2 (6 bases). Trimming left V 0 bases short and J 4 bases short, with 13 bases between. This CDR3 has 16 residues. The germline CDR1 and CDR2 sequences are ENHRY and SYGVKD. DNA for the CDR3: TGTGCCATCAGTGAGTCGGTGGCGGGGCCGTACAATGAGCAGTTCTTC. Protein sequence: CAISESVAGPYNEQFF.

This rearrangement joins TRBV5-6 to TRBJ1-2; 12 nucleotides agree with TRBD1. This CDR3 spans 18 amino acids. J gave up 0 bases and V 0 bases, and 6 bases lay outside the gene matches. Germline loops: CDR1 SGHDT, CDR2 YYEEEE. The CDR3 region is CASSLEGQGAPSNYGYTF. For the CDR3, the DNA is TGTGCCAGCAGCTTGGAGGGACAGGGGGCCCCTTCTAACTATGGCTACACCTTC.

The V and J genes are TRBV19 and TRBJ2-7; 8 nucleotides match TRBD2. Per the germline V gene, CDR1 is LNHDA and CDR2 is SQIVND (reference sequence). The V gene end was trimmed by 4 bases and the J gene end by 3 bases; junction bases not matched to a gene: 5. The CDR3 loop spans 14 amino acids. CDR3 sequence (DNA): TGTGCCAGTAGTAGTTCCGCGGGAGGCTACGAGCAGTACTTC. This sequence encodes CASSSSAGGYEQYF.

The CDR3 is CASSKGAGTDTQYF. CDR3 DNA sequence: TGTGCCAGCAGCAAGGGGGCCGGGACAGATACGCAGTATTTT. The chain carries TRBV21-1 and TRBJ2-3; the table's D call, TRBD1, was not checked against the DNA. TRBV21-1 counts as a pseudogene. This CDR3 spans 14 amino acids.

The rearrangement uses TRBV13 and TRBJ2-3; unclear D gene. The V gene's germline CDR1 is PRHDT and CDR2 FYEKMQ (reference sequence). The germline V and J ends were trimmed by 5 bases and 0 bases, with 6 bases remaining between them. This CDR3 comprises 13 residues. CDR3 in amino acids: CASSPSSTDTQYF. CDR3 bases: TGTGCCAGCAGCCCCTCTAGCACAGATACGCAGTATTTT.

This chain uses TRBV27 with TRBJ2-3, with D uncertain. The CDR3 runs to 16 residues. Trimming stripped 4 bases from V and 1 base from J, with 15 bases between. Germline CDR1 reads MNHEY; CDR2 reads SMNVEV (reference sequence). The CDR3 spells CASSSLRIRGTDTQYF. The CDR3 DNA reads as TGTGCCAGCAGTTCACTCAGGATTCGCGGCACAGATACGCAGTATTTT.

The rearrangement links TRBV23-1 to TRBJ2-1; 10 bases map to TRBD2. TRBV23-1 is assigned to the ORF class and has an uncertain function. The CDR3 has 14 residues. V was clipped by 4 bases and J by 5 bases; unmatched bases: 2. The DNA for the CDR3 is TGCGCCAGCAGTCGAGCGGGAGGGCACAATGAGCAGTTCTTC. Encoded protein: CASSRAGGHNEQFF.

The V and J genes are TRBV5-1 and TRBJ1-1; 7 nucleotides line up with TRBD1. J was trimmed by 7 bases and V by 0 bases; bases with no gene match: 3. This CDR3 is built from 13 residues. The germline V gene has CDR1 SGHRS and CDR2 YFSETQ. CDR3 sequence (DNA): TGCGCCAGCAGCTTGGAGACAGGGTTTGAAGCTTTCTTT. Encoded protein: CASSLETGFEAFF.

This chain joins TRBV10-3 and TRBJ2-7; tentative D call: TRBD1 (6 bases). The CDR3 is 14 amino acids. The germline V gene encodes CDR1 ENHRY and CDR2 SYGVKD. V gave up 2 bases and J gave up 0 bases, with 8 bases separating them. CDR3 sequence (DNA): TGTGCCATCAGTGAGGGACAGAGCTCCTACGAGCAGTACTTC. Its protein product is CAISEGQSSYEQYF.

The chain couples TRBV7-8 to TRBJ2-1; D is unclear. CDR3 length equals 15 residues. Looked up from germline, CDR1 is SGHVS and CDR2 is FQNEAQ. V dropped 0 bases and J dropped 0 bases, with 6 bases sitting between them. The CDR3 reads CASSLAGYSYNEQFF. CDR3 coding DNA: TGTGCCAGCAGCTTAGCGGGCTACTCCTACAATGAGCAGTTCTTC. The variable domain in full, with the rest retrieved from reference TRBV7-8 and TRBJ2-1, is GAGVSQSPRYKVAKRGQDVALRCDPISGHVSLFWYQQALGQGPEFLTYFQNEAQLDKSGLPSDRFFAERPEGSVSTLKIQRTQQEDSAVYLCASSLAGYSYNEQFFGPGTRLTVL.

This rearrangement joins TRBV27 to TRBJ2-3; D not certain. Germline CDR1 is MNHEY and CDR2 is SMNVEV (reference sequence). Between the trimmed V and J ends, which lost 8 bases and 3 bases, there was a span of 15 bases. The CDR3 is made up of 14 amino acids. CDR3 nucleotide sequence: TGTGCCAGCGCCTTGGCGCGGCCGACAGATACGCAGTATTTT. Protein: CASALARPTDTQYF.

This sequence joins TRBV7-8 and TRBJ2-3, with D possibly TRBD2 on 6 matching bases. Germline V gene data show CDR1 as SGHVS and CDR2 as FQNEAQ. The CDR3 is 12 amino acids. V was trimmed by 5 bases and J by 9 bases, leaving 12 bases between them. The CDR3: CASSTTSATQYF. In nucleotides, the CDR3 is TGTGCCAGCAGCACGACTAGTGCCACGCAGTATTTT.

This CDR3 is CASSVDTGAYEQYF. The CDR3 nucleotides read TGTGCCAGCAGCGTAGATACAGGGGCCTACGAGCAGTACTTC. The chain is built from TRBV9 and TRBJ2-7, with 7 bases matching TRBD1. This CDR3 spans 14 amino acids. Trimming removed 0 bases from V and 2 bases from J; junction bases left unmatched: 2. Per germline, CDR1 SGDLS and CDR2 YYNGEE.

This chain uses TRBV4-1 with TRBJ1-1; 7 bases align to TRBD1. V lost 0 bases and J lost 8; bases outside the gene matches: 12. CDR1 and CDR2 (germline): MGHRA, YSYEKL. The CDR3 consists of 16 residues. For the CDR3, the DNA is TGCGCCAGCAGCCAAGATCCCCGGGGGACAGTGATCGAAGCTTTCTTT. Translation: CASSQDPRGTVIEAFF.

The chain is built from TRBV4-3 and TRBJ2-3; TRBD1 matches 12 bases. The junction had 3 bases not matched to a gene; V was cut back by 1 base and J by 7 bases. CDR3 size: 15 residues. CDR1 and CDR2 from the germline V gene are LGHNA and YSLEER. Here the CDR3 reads CASSQGGQGAYTQYF. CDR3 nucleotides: TGCGCCAGCAGCCAAGGGGGACAGGGGGCATATACGCAGTATTTT.